Below are 17 T cell receptor beta chains sequenced from a single sample in a study of cytomegalovirus exposure and HLA in healthy donors. PCR involved 60 Vbeta and 13 Jbeta primers. The assay was immunoSEQ multiplex PCR, and TCRdb's table has in-frame clones only and misses some. The sample carries about 120,000 clones, less than 85% recorded once. Material: PBMCs. The receptor set was obtained from a female donor in good health and CMV-seronegative.

The V call is TRBV13, the J call TRBJ1-3; the D gene is possibly TRBD1 (5 bases). Trimming left V 3 bases short and J 0 bases short, with 15 bases between. This CDR3 comprises 17 residues. Germline V gene sequence: CDR1 PRHDT, CDR2 FYEKMQ (reference sequence). Written as DNA, the CDR3 is TGTGCCAGCAGCTTGGGGATCACAGGCCGCTCTGGAAACACCATATATTTT. It is translated as CASSLGITGRSGNTIYF.

This clone was seen more than once but under ten times. CDR3 coding DNA: TGTGCCAGCAGCCAAGGACAGTTCTATGGCTACACCTTC. Its translation is CASSQGQFYGYTF. V usage is TRBV14 and J usage is TRBJ1-2, with a tentative D call TRBD1 (5 bases). Trimming shortened V by 1 base and J by 4 bases, and 7 bases separated the two germline ends. The CDR3 length is 13 residues. Germline loops: CDR1 SGHDN, CDR2 FVKESK.

This clone has a handful of counts. The rearrangement uses TRBV28 and TRBJ2-7, with 8 bases aligning to TRBD2. The germline gives CDR1 MDHEN, CDR2 SYDVKM. Trimming removed 5 bases from V and 2 bases from J; junction bases left unmatched: 8. This CDR3 region has 15 residues. The CDR3 reads CASSRDRGGTYEQYF. Here the CDR3 DNA reads TGTGCCAGCAGTCGAGACCGGGGGGGAACCTACGAGCAGTACTTC.

The chain has TRBV5-1 and TRBJ2-4, with 11 bases lining up with TRBD2. This CDR3 is built from 16 residues. Per the germline V gene, CDR1 is SGHRS and CDR2 is YFSETQ. V was clipped by 0 bases and J by 8 bases; unmatched bases: 7. CDR3 DNA: TGCGCCAGCAGCTTGGGGTCGACTAGCGGGAATGACATTCAGTACTTC. This codes for CASSLGSTSGNDIQYF.

V usage is TRBV27 and J usage is TRBJ2-2; 8 bases are shared with TRBD1. This CDR3 contains 15 residues. Germline values: CDR1 MNHEY, CDR2 SMNVEV (reference sequence). J lost 5 bases, V lost 3 bases, and 5 bases had no gene match. This chain's CDR3 is CASSFRQGPTGELFF. The DNA for the CDR3 is TGTGCCAGCAGTTTCAGACAGGGGCCAACCGGGGAGCTGTTTTTT.

This clone was picked up a small number of times. The chain links TRBV5-4 to TRBJ2-2; a weak D match, TRBD1 (6 bases). Germline V lookup: CDR1 SGHNT, CDR2 YYREEE (reference sequence). V lost 4 bases and J 2 bases, leaving 15 bases between the germline ends. This CDR3 is built from 16 residues. CDR3 nucleotide sequence: TGTGCCAGCAGCCGCCTTACAGGGATTAACACCGGGGAGCTGTTTTTT. As protein: CASSRLTGINTGELFF.

This clone was picked up a small number of times. V gene TRBV27 combines with J gene TRBJ2-5, with a possible D match to TRBD1 (6 bases). The CDR3 has 13 residues. Trimming took 3 bases from V and 4 from J, leaving 9 bases between them. CDR1 and CDR2 from the germline V gene are MNHEY and SMNVEV (reference sequence). The CDR3 DNA reads TGTGCCAGCAGTTTCGTAGGGGGAGAGACCCAGTACTTC. It yields the protein CASSFVGGETQYF.

This clone was seen a few times. The rearrangement joins TRBV5-6 to TRBJ1-4, with 7 nucleotides matching TRBD1. CDR3 size: 14 residues. CDR1 and CDR2 (germline): SGHDT, YYEEEE. V trimming: 0 bases; J trimming: 8 bases; junction bases outside the gene matches: 4. The CDR3 loop reads CASSLGRGPEKLFF. CDR3 nucleotides: TGTGCCAGCAGCTTGGGTAGGGGGCCCGAAAAACTGTTTTTT.

A single count supports this clone. The chain links TRBV11-3 to TRBJ2-1; 7 bases match TRBD1. V was clipped by 6 bases and J by 6 bases; unmatched bases: 2. The CDR3 runs 12 residues. CDR1 and CDR2 from the germline V gene are SGHNT and YENEEA. The CDR3 coding sequence is TGTGCCAGCAGTCGACAGGGCAATGAGCAGTTCTTC. It codes for CASSRQGNEQFF.

V usage is TRBV5-1 and J usage is TRBJ2-3, with D tentatively TRBD1 (6 bases). Trimming removed 5 bases at V and 0 bases at J, with 13 bases between. The CDR3 totals 15 residues. Germline V CDR1 and CDR2: SGHRS, YFSETQ. In nucleotides, the CDR3 is TGCGCCAGCAGACCCGGACAGTCAAGCACAGATACGCAGTATTTT. Residues: CASRPGQSSTDTQYF. Looking up the rest from reference TRBV5-1 and TRBJ2-3 gives the full variable domain: KAGVTQTPRYLIKTRGQQVTLSCSPISGHRSVSWYQQTPGQGLQFLFEYFSETQRNKGNFPGRFSGRQFSNSRSEMNVSTLELGDSALYLCASRPGQSSTDTQYFGPGTRLTVL.

This chain uses TRBV5-1 with TRBJ2-1; the D gene is possibly TRBD1 (6 bases). Looked up from germline, CDR1 is SGHRS and CDR2 is YFSETQ. The CDR3 totals 11 residues. The V gene lost 3 bases and the J gene lost 14 bases, with 12 bases spanning the gap. CDR3 sequence: CASSSQGREFF. The CDR3 region has the DNA TGCGCCAGCAGCTCACAGGGACGAGAGTTCTTC.

Comment on this clone: Since no conserved phenylalanine or tryptophan closes the CDR3, a read error is the likely cause. The DNA is omitted, as the CDR3 cannot be located on it reliably, and the CDR3 follows TCRdb's listing. The V call is TRBV5-3, the J call TRBJ1-6. TRBV5-3 is annotated as an ORF whose role is uncertain. 12 amino acids form the CDR3, both terminal residues included. The CDR3 reads CARSLAGTNAAP.

Worth noting for this clone: The CDR3 does not end in the conserved phenylalanine or tryptophan, so this is likely a read error. The chain combines TRBV5-8 with TRBJ1-4; no clear D. Germline lookup yields CDR1 SGHTS and CDR2 YDEGEE. Trimming shortened V by 0 bases and J by 6 bases, and 9 bases separated the two germline ends. This CDR3 has 14 amino acids. CDR3 nucleotides: TGTGCCAGCAGCTTGGGCAGCCACTATGAAAAACTGTTTCTT. Protein product: CASSLGSHYEKLFL.

The J gene is TRBJ1-6, the V gene TRBV5-1; no firm D call. V was clipped by 4 bases and J by 6 bases, with 5 bases between them. The CDR3 runs 12 residues. The germline V gene has CDR1 SGHRS and CDR2 YFSETQ. DNA for the CDR3: TGCGCCAGCAGCCCCCGTAATTCACCCCTCCACTTT. It is translated as CASSPRNSPLHF.

There are a few counts of this clone. The chain has TRBV7-9 and TRBJ2-7, with 9 bases fitting TRBD2. The CDR3 loop spans 14 amino acids. Germline values: CDR1 SEHNR, CDR2 FQNEAQ (reference sequence). The junction had 4 bases not matched to a gene; V was cut back by 5 bases and J by 2 bases. The DNA for the CDR3 is TGTGCCAGCAGCGAGGGACTAGCAGCCTACGAGCAGTACTTC. It encodes CASSEGLAAYEQYF.

The chain couples TRBV6-1 to TRBJ1-5, with D possibly being TRBD1 (5 bases). The V gene's germline CDR1 is MNHNS and CDR2 SASEGT. This CDR3 is 17 amino acids long. Between the trimmed V and J ends, which lost 2 bases and 1 base, there was a span of 15 bases. The CDR3 region is CASSELRGRMSNQPQHF. In DNA form, the CDR3 reads TGTGCCAGCAGTGAACTTAGGGGAAGGATGAGCAATCAGCCCCAGCATTTT.

The rearrangement uses TRBV10-2 and TRBJ2-7; a weak D match, TRBD1 (6 bases). Germline CDR1 and CDR2: WSHSY and SAAADI. The CDR3 is 13 residues long. The ends were cut back, 4 bases at V and 4 bases at J, with 11 bases in the middle. CDR3 sequence reads: CASSATGIYEQYF. The CDR3 nucleotides are TGCGCCAGCAGTGCCACAGGGATTTACGAGCAGTACTTC.